The T cell receptor beta chain under discussion was sequenced for a study of regulatory T cells in long-lasting Graves disease. iRepertoire HTBI primers and Arm-PCR of CDR3 regions built TCR beta libraries. TCRdb reprocessed the multiplex PCR reads via MiXCR and lists one record per CDR3 protein. The table shows about 370,000 distinct CDR3 sequences, with roughly 16% occurring only once. This clonotype was detected only a few times. Its antigen remains unknown. V gave up 0 bases and J gave up 0 bases, with 17 bases separating them. The CDR3 has 18 amino acids. CDR1 SGHNT and CDR2 YYREEE come from the germline V gene (reference sequence). Study-wide results and limits: There was favoring of TRBV28, TRBJ1-2 and TRBJ2-5 in persistent disease. The sample size was small, and this may have reduced accuracy. The study found lower TCR diversity in persistent Graves' patients than in newly diagnosed ones.

Specified time point: newly diagnosed GD, antithyroid drugs for less than 3 months. PBMCs were the source of the RNA used for TCR sequencing. The patient group derived from an endocrinology department in Xi'an, China. Here the sequenced sample was peripheral blood mononuclear cells (PBMCs), taken at new diagnosis, from a patient treated with antithyroid drugs. This rearrangement joins TRBV5-4 to TRBJ2-3; D possibly corresponds to TRBD2 (6 bases). This TCR derives from a female donor with Graves disease. Here the CDR3 reads CASSLAQGGRYSTDTQYF. The CDR3, as DNA: TGTGCCAGCAGCTTGGCCCAAGGAGGGAGGTACAGCACAGATACGCAGTATTTT.